This entry lists 18 T cell receptor beta chains sequenced from one sample in a study of graft-versus-host responses after intestinal transplantation. These receptors' targets are unknown. Assay: immunoSEQ multiplex PCR; the TCRdb copy retains only in-frame clones and omits some. Of about 83,000 clones in the sample, 85% to 90% were seen once. The source was unstimulated CD4+ T cells sorted from spleen or lymph node cells, collected before intestinal transplant. These receptors all come from a human donor who received an intestinal transplant.

This chain connects TRBV11-2 to TRBJ2-3, with 7 positions matching TRBD2. V shed 5 bases and J 3 bases; nucleotides not matched to a gene: 8. The germline V gene encodes CDR1 SGHAT and CDR2 FQNNGV. CDR3 length: 15 residues. This CDR3 reads CASSNHGLVTDTQYF. The CDR3 DNA sequence: TGTGCCAGCAGCAACCATGGACTAGTGACAGATACGCAGTATTTT. Filled out from reference TRBV11-2 and TRBJ2-3, the complete variable domain reads EAGVAQSPRYKIIEKRQSVAFWCNPISGHATLYWYQQILGQGPKLLIQFQNNGVVDDSQLPKDRFSAERLKGVDSTLKIQPAKLEDSAVYLCASSNHGLVTDTQYFGPGTRLTVL.

J is TRBJ2-1 and V is TRBV7-3, with 9 bases matching TRBD2. Looked up from germline, CDR1 is SGHTA and CDR2 is FQGTGA. J gave up 6 bases and V 4 bases, and 7 bases lay outside the gene matches. The CDR3 is made up of 15 amino acids. CDR3 sequence reads: CASSSLGLASNEQFF. Written as DNA, the CDR3 is TGTGCCAGCAGCTCTTTGGGACTAGCCTCCAATGAGCAGTTCTTC.

The V call is TRBV5-1, the J call TRBJ2-3; D perhaps matches TRBD1 (5 bases). V lost 0 bases to trimming and J lost 3 bases, with 14 bases between them. The germline gives CDR1 SGHRS, CDR2 YFSETQ. The CDR3 covers 16 residues. The CDR3 sequence is CASSLAVQGGTDTQYF. In DNA form, the CDR3 reads TGCGCCAGCAGCTTGGCCGTGCAGGGTGGGACAGATACGCAGTATTTT.

The J gene is TRBJ1-1, the V gene TRBV7-9, with 7 bases lining up with TRBD1. Germline lookup yields CDR1 SEHNR and CDR2 FQNEAQ (reference sequence). V lost 5 bases, J lost 7 bases, and 10 bases stayed unmatched. This CDR3 is 14 amino acids long. In DNA, the CDR3 is TGTGCCAGCAGCCCGGGACAGTACTCGATTGAAGCTTTCTTT. Its translation is CASSPGQYSIEAFF.

This sequence joins TRBV25-1 and TRBJ1-2, with a tentative D call TRBD1 (5 bases). The ends were cut back, 5 bases at V and 3 bases at J, with 10 bases in the middle. Germline lookup yields CDR1 MGHDK and CDR2 SYGVNS. CDR3 length equals 13 residues. The CDR3 region is CASSQQDDYGYTF. CDR3 nucleotide sequence: TGTGCCAGCAGTCAACAGGACGACTATGGCTACACCTTC.

CDR3 residues: CASSRGTSGGYGYTF. The CDR3 nucleotides read TGTGCCAGCAGCCGAGGGACTTCCGGAGGCTATGGCTACACCTTC. This chain links TRBV11-2 with TRBJ1-2, with D perhaps TRBD1 (5 bases). V was shortened by 5 bases and J by 4 bases, with 17 bases between the two germline ends. This CDR3 contains 15 residues. The germline V gene has CDR1 SGHAT and CDR2 FQNNGV. Together with reference TRBV11-2 and TRBJ1-2, the CDR3 gives the full variable domain: EAGVAQSPRYKIIEKRQSVAFWCNPISGHATLYWYQQILGQGPKLLIQFQNNGVVDDSQLPKDRFSAERLKGVDSTLKIQPAKLEDSAVYLCASSRGTSGGYGYTFGSGTRLTVV.

The CDR3 spells CASKGVYRGPYEQYF. The CDR3 region has the DNA TGTGCCAGCAAAGGCGTCTACAGGGGGCCCTACGAGCAGTACTTC. V and J are TRBV14 and TRBJ2-7; 9 positions match TRBD1. Trimming cost V 7 bases and J 2 bases; bases outside gene matches: 9. The germline V gene encodes CDR1 SGHDN and CDR2 FVKESK. The CDR3 is 15 amino acids.

The DNA for the CDR3 is TGCGCCAGCAGCTTTCCCTCCAGGGGGGATGAGCAGTTCTTC. Translating it yields CASSFPSRGDEQFF. The chain has TRBV5-1 and TRBJ2-1; D might be TRBD1 (7 bases). The V and J ends lost 2 bases and 8 bases respectively, with 14 bases between them. The CDR3 is 14 amino acids. Germline assignment: CDR1 SGHRS and CDR2 YFSETQ.

The V gene is TRBV28, the J gene TRBJ2-1, with D perhaps TRBD1 (5 bases). The CDR3 is 11 residues long. Germline loops: CDR1 MDHEN, CDR2 SYDVKM. Trimming pared 9 bases from V and 3 bases from J, leaving 6 bases between. The CDR3 loop is CARDNYNEQFF. The CDR3 coding sequence is TGTGCCAGGGACAACTACAATGAGCAGTTCTTC.

Comment on this clone: Within the sample, other DNA sequences also encode this same CDR3. The chain uses TRBV20-1 and TRBJ2-7; D is unresolved. CDR1 is DFQATT, CDR2 SNEGSKA, per germline (reference sequence). The CDR3 is 10 amino acids. The V gene lost 3 bases and the J gene lost 6 bases, with 6 bases spanning the gap. The CDR3 reads CSASRGEQYF. As DNA, the CDR3 is TGCAGTGCTAGTAGAGGCGAGCAGTACTTC.

The chain uses TRBV7-3 and TRBJ2-3; 9 bases are a match to TRBD2. This CDR3 contains 15 residues. The V gene end was trimmed by 2 bases and the J gene end by 1 base; junction bases not matched to a gene: 1. Per germline, CDR1 SGHTA and CDR2 FQGTGA. DNA for the CDR3: TGTGCCAGCAGCTTACGCGGGGGGGGCACAGATACGCAGTATTTT. Amino acid sequence: CASSLRGGGTDTQYF.

The rearrangement joins TRBV2 to TRBJ2-2, with D perhaps matching TRBD1 (6 bases). V was trimmed by 7 bases and J by 5 bases, leaving 17 bases between them. The germline CDR1 and CDR2 sequences are SNHLY and FYNNEI. The CDR3 loop spans 15 amino acids. CDR3: CASNRAIGGTGELFF. CDR3 DNA sequence: TGTGCCAGCAATAGGGCCATAGGGGGTACCGGGGAGCTGTTTTTT.

V usage is TRBV5-4 and J usage is TRBJ2-7; TRBD2 aligns across 9 bases. Germline CDR1 reads SGHNT; CDR2 reads YYREEE (reference sequence). The CDR3 has 14 amino acids. V trimming: 0 bases; J trimming: 4 bases; junction bases outside the gene matches: 2. The CDR3 nucleotides read TGTGCCAGCAGCTTGGGTAGCGGGAGATACGAGCAGTACTTC. The encoded protein is CASSLGSGRYEQYF.

This chain uses TRBV28 with TRBJ1-5; perhaps TRBD1 as D (5 bases). CDR3 length: 15 amino acids. With 6 bases removed from V and 7 bases from J, the gap between germline ends came to 19 bases. CDR1 is MDHEN and CDR2 is SYDVKM in the germline V gene. The CDR3 is CASSPRGVRGQPQHF. The CDR3 DNA reads TGTGCCAGCAGCCCGCGGGGGGTCCGAGGGCAGCCCCAGCATTTT.

The chain employs TRBV28 and TRBJ2-4; the match to TRBD2 covers 11 bases. The germline V gene has CDR1 MDHEN and CDR2 SYDVKM. V trimming: 5 bases; J trimming: 8 bases; junction bases outside the gene matches: 14. CDR3 length equals 17 residues. CDR3 bases: TGTGCCAGCAGTCCGGAACATATTAGCGGGAGGGGGGACATTCAGTACTTC. Protein sequence: CASSPEHISGRGDIQYF.

The chain has TRBV4-2 and TRBJ2-1; 7 bases match TRBD2. CDR1 and CDR2 (germline): LGHNA, YNFKEQ. After removal of 4 bases from V and 6 bases from J, the junction contained 9 bases not matched to a gene. This CDR3 is built from 15 residues. The CDR3 sequence is CASSLTRLAANEQFF. The CDR3 DNA sequence: TGTGCCAGCAGCCTGACCCGGCTAGCGGCCAATGAGCAGTTCTTC.

The V and J genes are TRBV28 and TRBJ2-7; TRBD2 aligns across 10 bases. CDR1 MDHEN and CDR2 SYDVKM come from the germline V gene. The CDR3 is made up of 15 amino acids. The J segment lost 9 bases and the V segment lost 6 bases, leaving 14 bases of the junction unmatched. The chain's CDR3 is CASSLALAGVRGQYF. The CDR3 coding sequence is TGTGCCAGCAGCCTAGCTCTAGCGGGGGTTCGGGGGCAGTACTTC.

The chain carries TRBV9 and TRBJ2-7; 9 positions match TRBD1. The CDR3 extends over 14 amino acids. V shed 0 bases, J shed 6 bases, and the junction held 4 bases outside the gene matches. Per germline, CDR1 SGDLS and CDR2 YYNGEE. The CDR3 region is CASSVAGQGFEQYF. The CDR3 coding sequence is TGTGCCAGCAGCGTAGCAGGACAGGGGTTCGAGCAGTACTTC.